This TCR beta chain came from a study of blood T cell repertoires in COVID-19. Study-level background: COVID-19 samples, acute and convalescent, were from the United States, Italy and Spain. Sample material is recorded as cDNA or gDNA derived from T cells, B-cell-depleted T cells, or PBMCs.

The V gene's germline CDR1 is MNHEY and CDR2 SVGAGI. This CDR3 is 13 amino acids long. Losses at the gene ends were 6 bases for V and 11 bases for J; bases not matched to a gene: 9. Authors' processing steps: From reference gene primer amplification, estimates of nucleated cell counts were derived. The data were produced by immunoSEQ multiplex PCR, yet TCRdb's version contains in-frame clones alone and is incomplete. V and J calls and clone size come straight from that table; D and trimming were deduced from the DNA. The sample carries 100,000 to 120,000 clones, about four fifths recorded once. This clone was counted between two and nine times.

The rearrangement uses TRBV6-5 and TRBJ1-2; TRBD1 matches 10 bases. The specimen sequenced was peripheral blood. The sequence was collected from a woman in her 70s with acute or convalescent COVID-19. CDR3 loop: CASREDRGKRYTF. The CDR3 DNA follows: TGTGCCAGCAGGGAGGACAGGGGGAAGCGGTACACCTTC.